This is a list of T cell receptor beta chains from one sample in a study of human T cells and chemical hapten exposure. TCRdb re-called the RACE reads with MiXCR, one entry per CDR3 protein. The sample lists 80,000 to 95,000 distinct CDR3 sequences; roughly 12% were seen once. This material consisted of whole blood, taken in connection with sensitization to the hapten diphenylcyclopropenone (DPC). These receptors originate from a man aged 18 to 29 with alopecia areata. Some clones in this sample may be carry-over from other donors' samples. The CDR3 runs from the conserved cysteine through the conserved F or W.

j_call v_call cdr3_aa
TRBJ1-2 TRBV4-2 CASSQDFSGFYGYTF
TRBJ1-1 TRBV28 CASQVNTEAFF
TRBJ2-5 TRBV4-1 CASSQVGGSGGLETQYF
TRBJ2-5 TRBV12-3/TRBV12-4 CASSSSVGQGETQYF
TRBJ1-2 TRBV7-2 CASSLDTGASGYTF
TRBJ2-3 TRBV4-3 CASSQELAGGRTTDTQYF
TRBJ1-1 TRBV28 CASIERGKTTEAFF
TRBJ1-1 TRBV20-1 CSATGQNTEAFF
TRBJ2-7 TRBV6-5 CASSKNRGPYEQYF
TRBJ2-7 TRBV6-2/TRBV6-3 CASRPDRRIDYEQYF
TRBJ1-1 TRBV15 CATSLDSEAFF
TRBJ2-4 TRBV2 CASVGQGVADIQYF
TRBJ2-5 TRBV12-3/TRBV12-4 CASSLNTKETQYF
TRBJ2-1 TRBV7-3 CASSSWSGGRNEQFF
TRBJ2-3 TRBV4-3 CASSQDRLRGGTDTQYF
TRBJ1-4 TRBV28 CASSGPRLVEKLFF
TRBJ2-3 TRBV12-3/TRBV12-4 CASSLVQGGRDTQYF
TRBJ2-6 TRBV29-1 CSALIRRHGLSGANVLTF
TRBJ2-2 TRBV7-9 CASSLDGDSGELFF
TRBJ1-1 TRBV29-1 CSGGTFEAFF
TRBJ2-7 TRBV27 CASSGAYEQYF
TRBJ2-1 TRBV20-1 CSATTPNYNEQFF
TRBJ1-1 TRBV20-1 CSARGSWNTEAFF
TRBJ1-2 TRBV12-3/TRBV12-4 CASSFEDVYGYTF
TRBJ2-1 TRBV7-3 CASSSRRGSSQFF
TRBJ1-6 TRBV12-3/TRBV12-4 CASSLGTPGSPLHF
TRBJ2-1 TRBV28 CASSFIGGDYNEQFF
TRBJ1-1 TRBV6-5 CASSLQTGVAFF
TRBJ2-7 TRBV27 CASSNHRDGYEQYF
TRBJ2-1 TRBV11-2 CASLGMVNRGTYNEQFF
TRBJ1-5 TRBV3-1 CASSQDRKQPQHF
TRBJ2-7 TRBV12-3/TRBV12-4 CASSLQDRFFLSLIYEQYF
TRBJ1-2 TRBV29-1 CSVRDPNYGYTF
TRBJ1-5 TRBV6-2/TRBV6-3 CASSYSNWGLSNQPQHF
TRBJ2-3 TRBV7-9 CASSLQGDTQYF